Listed below are T cell receptor beta chains from one sample, sequenced in a study of Graves' ophthalmopathy and Graves' hyperthyroidism. Using its own MiXCR run on the multiplex PCR reads, TCRdb lists one record per CDR3 protein. The sample shows about 480,000 distinct CDR3 sequences, approximately 14% of them seen only once. The material sequenced was blood. These receptors were obtained from a woman in her twenties or thirties with Graves' ophthalmopathy. Each CDR3 is given with its conserved first and last residue.

cdr3_aa: CASSEEEGAGNQPQHF
v_call: TRBV6-1
j_call: TRBJ1-5

cdr3_aa: CASSPPLLTGREQYF
v_call: TRBV18
j_call: TRBJ2-7

cdr3_aa: CASSSDRAVYGYTF
v_call: TRBV11-2
j_call: TRBJ1-2

cdr3_aa: CASSYGRGLGNQPQHF
v_call: TRBV6-2/TRBV6-3
j_call: TRBJ1-5

cdr3_aa: CASSERSLKGIEQYF
v_call: TRBV6-1
j_call: TRBJ2-7

cdr3_aa: CASSTMDYQETQYF
v_call: TRBV11-2
j_call: TRBJ2-5

cdr3_aa: CSAWDGYNSPLHF
v_call: TRBV20-1
j_call: TRBJ1-6

cdr3_aa: CASSPQGATQPQHF
v_call: TRBV28
j_call: TRBJ1-5

cdr3_aa: CASTPRVRQGINTEAFF
v_call: TRBV5-1
j_call: TRBJ1-1

cdr3_aa: CATSRVAGSNQPQHF
v_call: TRBV15
j_call: TRBJ1-5

cdr3_aa: CASSRGIGETQYF
v_call: TRBV19
j_call: TRBJ2-5

cdr3_aa: CASSYFWTGTGNSYEQYF
v_call: TRBV6-2/TRBV6-3
j_call: TRBJ2-7

cdr3_aa: CASSEGPTVSSYDQYF
v_call: TRBV2
j_call: TRBJ2-7

cdr3_aa: CASSSAGAYGYTF
v_call: TRBV12-3/TRBV12-4
j_call: TRBJ1-2

cdr3_aa: CASSLPRVDYGYTF
v_call: TRBV7-2
j_call: TRBJ1-2

cdr3_aa: CASSFGHLEYEQYF
v_call: TRBV11-2
j_call: TRBJ2-7

cdr3_aa: CASSLEGVEQYF
v_call: TRBV28
j_call: TRBJ2-7

cdr3_aa: CASSTTGGAISEQYF
v_call: TRBV7-2
j_call: TRBJ2-7

cdr3_aa: CASSIAAGQGGNQPQHF
v_call: TRBV19
j_call: TRBJ1-5

cdr3_aa: CAWSVGGYQPQHF
v_call: TRBV30
j_call: TRBJ1-5

cdr3_aa: CASSTATSGLQETQYF
v_call: TRBV7-2
j_call: TRBJ2-5

cdr3_aa: CSVQLTGGQSQETQYF
v_call: TRBV29-1
j_call: TRBJ2-5

cdr3_aa: CASSAQRELFF
v_call: TRBV13
j_call: TRBJ2-2

cdr3_aa: CASSFPRVYNQPQHF
v_call: TRBV6-2/TRBV6-3
j_call: TRBJ1-5

cdr3_aa: CASSSSGPKVPLHF
v_call: TRBV6-5
j_call: TRBJ1-6

cdr3_aa: CASSLNPTSTYEQYF
v_call: TRBV28
j_call: TRBJ2-7

cdr3_aa: CASSLVFMRGQGASGELFF
v_call: TRBV11-2
j_call: TRBJ2-2

cdr3_aa: CSVVRRPMNTEAFF
v_call: TRBV29-1
j_call: TRBJ1-1

cdr3_aa: CASSETLRTEAFF
v_call: TRBV6-1
j_call: TRBJ1-1

cdr3_aa: CASRPETGNSGYTF
v_call: TRBV6-1
j_call: TRBJ1-2

cdr3_aa: CASSLRGLGNIQYF
v_call: TRBV28
j_call: TRBJ2-4

cdr3_aa: CASSRGGGNSPLHF
v_call: TRBV6-1
j_call: TRBJ1-6

cdr3_aa: CASSPAPPGGNNEQFF
v_call: TRBV12-3/TRBV12-4
j_call: TRBJ2-1

cdr3_aa: CASSYGGAGGLHREQYF
v_call: TRBV6-2/TRBV6-3
j_call: TRBJ2-7

cdr3_aa: CASSPQGWRETQYF
v_call: TRBV11-2
j_call: TRBJ2-5

cdr3_aa: CATLAPRGVSGELFF
v_call: TRBV19
j_call: TRBJ2-2

cdr3_aa: CASKPPFWELRSSYEQYF
v_call: TRBV28
j_call: TRBJ2-7

cdr3_aa: CASSSDLTTVYGYTF
v_call: TRBV12-3/TRBV12-4
j_call: TRBJ1-2

cdr3_aa: CASSFWGTGTDEQYF
v_call: TRBV27
j_call: TRBJ2-7

cdr3_aa: CASSLVGQLASYEQYF
v_call: TRBV11-1
j_call: TRBJ2-7

cdr3_aa: CSARGDRGRQLATEAFF
v_call: TRBV20-1
j_call: TRBJ1-1

cdr3_aa: CSAWDRATEAFF
v_call: TRBV29-1
j_call: TRBJ1-1

cdr3_aa: CASSLVRNLYGYTF
v_call: TRBV12-3/TRBV12-4
j_call: TRBJ1-2

cdr3_aa: CASRGPGRETQYF
v_call: TRBV28
j_call: TRBJ2-5

cdr3_aa: CASSYRQGNQPQHF
v_call: TRBV3-1
j_call: TRBJ1-5

cdr3_aa: CASSVDSNTGELFF
v_call: TRBV9
j_call: TRBJ2-2

cdr3_aa: CASSFSLQEGASTEAFF
v_call: TRBV12-3/TRBV12-4
j_call: TRBJ1-1